The T cell receptor beta chain under discussion was sequenced for a study of blood T cells in healthy people across ages. The CDR3 runs 14 residues. The authors ran a second PCR of roughly 6 to 12 cycles using a sample-barcoded 5' primer and a J-beta primer mix. All samples gave at least 2.5 million CDR3-containing paired-end reads. Each CDR3 protein gets one entry after TCRdb re-called the 5' RACE reads with MiXCR. The sample has about 1,400,000 distinct CDR3 sequences; approximately 63% are singletons. Points from the study as a whole: Donor CMV infection status was unknown, possibly confounding age-related changes in expanded clonotypes. In older individuals, TCR beta diversity per million T cells was lower, falling roughly linearly with age. Long-lived donors exceeded aged donors in naive CD4+ cells and diversity.

This clonotype was seen many times. What it binds is unknown. An end of the junction does not agree with germline; a read error may underlie this. The chain joins TRBV12-3 or TRBV12-4 to TRBJ2-3; D is uncertain. The specimen sequenced was blood. This clonotype was obtained from a man aged 18 to 29 in good health. The CDR3 sequence is CASSLVAGADTQYF. CDR3 in DNA: TGCGCCAGCAGCTTAGTAGCAGGCGCAGATACGCAGTATTTT.